This T cell receptor (beta chain) originates from a study of graft-versus-host responses after intestinal transplantation. Study-wide background: Recipients were all induced with anti-thymocyte globulin, then given tacrolimus and steroids for around three years. The study, taken as a whole, reports: After transplant, early declines in HvG clones were associated with peak levels of circulating GvH clones. Allograft clonal ratios (graft-versus-host to host-versus-graft) were high in patients who had graft-donor T cell macrochimerism. Among recipient marrow samples, GvH clones were found; some appeared first in ileum or blood.

CDR1 and CDR2 from the germline V gene are LNHDA and SQIVND (reference sequence). V lost 6 bases and J lost 8, with 11 bases in between. The CDR3 length is 12 residues. Produced via immunoSEQ multiplex PCR; TCRdb's table is partial and in-frame only. The sample includes about 24,000 clones, 70% to 90% of them seen just once. Comments on this clone: The target antigen is unknown.

The TCR was taken from a human patient who received an intestinal transplant, so some T cells may come from the graft donor. V usage is TRBV19 and J usage is TRBJ2-1, with D tentatively TRBD2 (7 bases). This sample comprised PBMCs, obtained nearly 470 days after intestinal transplant. CDR3 amino acids: CASSYGGHEQFF. The CDR3 region has the DNA TGTGCCAGTAGCTACGGGGGGCATGAGCAGTTCTTC. Variable domain in full (rest from reference TRBV19 and TRBJ2-1): DGGITQSPKYLFRKEGQNVTLSCEQNLNHDAMYWYRQDPGQGLRLIYYSQIVNDFQKGDIAEGYSVSREKKESFPLTVTSAQKNPTAFYLCASSYGGHEQFFGPGTRLTVL.